What follows are 18 T cell receptor beta chains derived from one specimen sequenced in a study of T-cell memory formation after mild COVID-19 (dated by TCRdb to 2020 to 2022). Library method: 5' RACE. TCRdb names Illumina NovaSeq 6000 as the instrument used. The public reads were quality trimmed at Q25 with fastp and then assembled into clones with MiXCR by TCRdb, keeping productive beta chains. Identical CDR3 protein sequences are pooled into one entry, listed with their most common genes and DNA. The sample data list fewer than 500,000 distinct CDR3 sequences, and about 23% of these were observed just once. Together, the top ten hold around 13% of the sample. Sequences were obtained from PBMCs or a T cell subset sorted from them (not recorded which). These receptors all come from an adult woman who had mild COVID-19 (a few samples of this study predate the infection). The sample titles of this study are shuffled in the database, so cell type and time point are left out; the donor was told from shared clones.

This clonotype was seen a handful of times. This chain joins TRBV5-1 and TRBJ2-1; a possible D gene is TRBD2 (6 bases). This CDR3 contains 14 residues. V was cut by 3 bases and J by 7 bases, with 14 bases left in between. Germline values: CDR1 SGHRS, CDR2 YFSETQ. CDR3 loop: CASSSPTRKNEQFF. As DNA, the CDR3 is TGCGCCAGCAGCTCCCCGACTAGGAAGAATGAGCAGTTCTTC.

This clonotype has a count of ten or more. V is TRBV5-1 and J is TRBJ2-3, with 12 nucleotides matching TRBD2. Trimming at V came to 4 bases and at J to 3 bases, leaving 3 bases not matched to a gene. Germline values: CDR1 SGHRS, CDR2 YFSETQ. CDR3 size: 15 residues. CDR3 protein: CASSQGTSGTDTQYF. The CDR3 DNA follows: TGCGCCAGCAGCCAAGGGACTAGCGGGACAGATACGCAGTATTTT.

This clonotype was seen a single time. Here the CDR3 reads CASSLSGSGTQYF. The CDR3 coding sequence is TGTGCCAGCAGTCTTAGCGGGAGTGGTACGCAGTATTTT. The chain carries TRBV28 and TRBJ2-3; 9 nucleotides align to TRBD2. The CDR3 is 13 amino acids. Germline values: CDR1 MDHEN, CDR2 SYDVKM. V lost 5 bases and J lost 8; bases outside the gene matches: 5.

This clonotype was observed a few times. The chain couples TRBV12-3 or TRBV12-4 to TRBJ2-7; D may correspond to TRBD1 or TRBD2 (5 bases each). This CDR3 region has 11 residues. Deletions cut 3 bases from V and 6 bases from J, with 6 bases between. CDR3 bases: TGTGCCAGCAGTTTCGGGACCGAGCAGTACTTC. It yields the protein CASSFGTEQYF.

This clonotype has more than one count but fewer than ten. The V and J genes are TRBV12-3 or TRBV12-4 and TRBJ2-2, with D maybe TRBD2 (6 bases). V was pared by 6 bases and J by 2 bases, with 16 bases between. This CDR3 region has 16 residues. The CDR3 DNA sequence: TGTGCCAGCAGATACTCTCCGGGGGACAACACCGGGGAGCTGTTTTTT. Its protein is CASRYSPGDNTGELFF.

This clonotype was observed a single time. The rearrangement joins TRBV4-1 to TRBJ2-7; D not resolved. CDR1 and CDR2 (germline): MGHRA, YSYEKL. Trimming removed 0 bases at V and 2 bases at J, with 8 bases between. The CDR3 sequence is 14 residues long. CDR3 sequence reads: CASSQEAITYEQYF. In nucleotides, the CDR3 is TGCGCCAGCAGCCAAGAGGCCATTACCTACGAGCAGTACTTC.

This chain joins TRBV6-5 and TRBJ2-1; 9 bases are shared with TRBD1. The V and J ends lost 1 base and 0 bases, in that order; junction bases with no gene match: 7. CDR1 and CDR2 from the germline V gene are MNHEY and SVGAGI. This CDR3 contains 18 residues. CDR3 sequence (DNA): TGTGCCAGCAGTTACTGGACAGGGGTTGTCCTCTCCTACAATGAGCAGTTCTTC. Amino acids: CASSYWTGVVLSYNEQFF.

This clonotype was detected only a few times. The chain employs TRBV6-5 and TRBJ2-2, with 8 bases lining up with TRBD2. The CDR3 consists of 16 residues. Trimming at V came to 1 base and at J to 6 bases, leaving 7 bases not matched to a gene. From germline, CDR1 is MNHEY and CDR2 SVGAGI. The CDR3 region has the DNA TGTGCCAGCAGTTACTTCGGGACTAGAAGTTCCGGGGAGCTGTTTTTT. This gives the protein CASSYFGTRSSGELFF.

This clonotype has a handful of counts. The genes are TRBV29-1 and TRBJ2-7; 8 bases agree with TRBD2. Trimming took 7 bases from V and 7 from J; bases not matched to a gene: 9. The germline V gene encodes CDR1 SQVTM and CDR2 ANQGSEA. The length of the CDR3 is 12 residues. CDR3 sequence: CSAVAGLSEQYF. The CDR3 nucleotides read TGCAGCGCGGTAGCGGGATTGAGTGAGCAGTACTTC.

This rearrangement joins TRBV24-1 to TRBJ2-5; the D gene is possibly TRBD2 (5 bases). Trimming removed 9 bases from V and 1 base from J, with 11 bases in between. The germline CDR1 and CDR2 sequences are KGHDR and SFDVKD. The CDR3 sequence is 13 residues long. The chain's CDR3 is CATRGNSQETQYF. The CDR3 nucleotides are TGTGCCACCCGAGGGAACAGCCAAGAGACCCAGTACTTC.

There are many counts of this clonotype. This chain links TRBV7-3 with TRBJ2-7; 10 bases line up with TRBD1. In germline, CDR1 is SGHTA, CDR2 FQGTGA. The V gene end was trimmed by 3 bases and the J gene end by 3 bases; junction bases not matched to a gene: 2. The CDR3 covers 14 residues. The CDR3 DNA sequence: TGTGCCAGCAGCTTGGGACAGGGGTTCTACGAGCAGTACTTC. Translation gives CASSLGQGFYEQYF.

The V and J genes are TRBV5-6 and TRBJ1-2; no definite D call. V lost 0 bases and J 8 bases, leaving 11 bases between the germline ends. The CDR3 spans 13 residues. Germline CDR1 and CDR2: SGHDT and YYEEEE. CDR3 protein: CASSLGCFGGYTF. In nucleotides, the CDR3 is TGTGCCAGCAGCTTGGGTTGCTTCGGAGGCTACACCTTC.

The CDR3 loop reads CASSLRRGGTNEKLFF. In DNA, the CDR3 is TGTGCCAGCAGTCTCCGCAGGGGAGGCACTAATGAAAAACTGTTTTTT. The chain couples TRBV27 to TRBJ1-4; D is perhaps TRBD1 (6 bases). The germline CDR1 and CDR2 sequences are MNHEY and SMNVEV (reference sequence). V was shortened by 5 bases and J by 2 bases, with 15 bases between the two germline ends. This CDR3 is 16 amino acids long. The full variable domain, completed using reference TRBV27 and TRBJ1-4, is EAQVTQNPRYLITVTGKKLTVTCSQNMNHEYMSWYRQDPGLGLRQIYYSMNVEVTDKGDVPEGYKVSRKEKRNFPLILESPSPNQTSLYFCASSLRRGGTNEKLFFGSGTQLSVL.

The chain carries TRBV9 and TRBJ1-5; D unclear. The CDR3 sequence is 14 residues long. Germline values: CDR1 SGDLS, CDR2 YYNGEE. Deletions cut 0 bases from V and 7 bases from J, with 11 bases between. CDR3 coding DNA: TGTGCCAGCAGCGTAGCTTCTGCGGGACAGCCCCAGCATTTT. Its translation: CASSVASAGQPQHF.

This clonotype was observed a few times. This chain connects TRBV27 to TRBJ2-3; D is possibly TRBD2 (6 bases). CDR1 and CDR2 from the germline V gene are MNHEY and SMNVEV (reference sequence). The CDR3 spans 13 residues. Between the trimmed V and J ends, which lost 5 bases and 8 bases, there was a span of 14 bases. The CDR3 spells CASSRDLGGTQYF. The CDR3 nucleotides read TGTGCCAGCAGTCGCGATCTGGGGGGTACGCAGTATTTT.

This clonotype was counted a few times. This chain joins TRBV5-1 and TRBJ2-3, with no clear D. The CDR3 has 13 amino acids. Germline V CDR1 and CDR2: SGHRS, YFSETQ. Between the trimmed V and J ends, which lost 0 bases and 5 bases, there was a span of 7 bases. This CDR3 is CASSLVSRDTQYF. As DNA, the CDR3 is TGCGCCAGCAGCTTGGTGTCTAGAGATACGCAGTATTTT.

V and J are TRBV9 and TRBJ2-2; D not certain. The CDR3 is 17 amino acids. V shed 0 bases and J shed 3 bases, with 15 bases lying between them. The germline gives CDR1 SGDLS, CDR2 YYNGEE. The CDR3 spells CASSVGTSSFDTGELFF. The CDR3 nucleotides read TGTGCCAGCAGCGTAGGAACGTCTAGTTTCGACACCGGGGAGCTGTTTTTT.

The chain recombines TRBV6-5 with TRBJ2-6; the D is unclear. The germline V and J ends were trimmed by 6 bases and 3 bases, with 12 bases remaining between them. CDR3 size: 15 residues. CDR1 MNHEY and CDR2 SVGAGI come from the germline V gene. The CDR3 bases are TGTGCCAGCAGAGCTCCAAGGAGTGGGGCCAACGTCCTGACTTTC. This encodes CASRAPRSGANVLTF.